The 20 T cell receptor beta chains below come from one sample, sequenced in a study of vaccination and CD4 T cells after COVID-19. Cultured CD4+ T cell DNA was sequenced using the Oncomine TCR Beta short-read assay. TCRdb independently ran MiXCR on the PCR reads; one entry per CDR3 protein. This sample has more than 10,000 distinct CDR3 sequences, with around a third found just once. These receptors have no known antigen. The treatment: roughly 11-day PBMC culture with coronavirus spike peptide pools or control peptides (ViraFEST assay). Source: CD4+ T cells from blood, cultured in vitro, taken after SARS-CoV-2 vaccination. Receptors originate from a human donor who had recovered from COVID-19.

V gene TRBV21-1 combines with J gene TRBJ2-1. TRBV21-1 is termed a pseudogene. The CDR3 spans 14 residues. CDR3 sequence reads: CASSDCVGYNEQFF. CDR3 bases: TGTGCCAGCAGTGACTGCGTCGGCTACAATGAGCAGTTCTTC.

This sequence joins TRBV30 and TRBJ1-2; D is undetermined. CDR1 is GTSNPN, CDR2 SVGIG, per germline (reference sequence). The CDR3 is made up of 11 amino acids. V shed 7 bases and J shed 5 bases, with 11 bases lying between them. The CDR3: CASHGGYGYTF. The CDR3 DNA sequence: TGTGCCTCCCATGGCGGATATGGCTACACCTTC. Full variable domain (missing parts from reference TRBV30 and TRBJ1-2): SQTIHQWPATLVQPVGSPLSLECTVEGTSNPNLYWYRQAAGRGLQLLFYSVGIGQISSEVPQNLSASRPQDRQFILSSKKLLLSDSGFYLCASHGGYGYTFGSGTRLTVV.

This clonotype is medium-sized by share. The V gene is TRBV5-1, the J gene TRBJ1-1, with 7 bases identical to TRBD1. Germline trimming cut 7 bases from V and 5 bases from J; bases unmatched to any gene: 17. The CDR3 is 16 residues long. Looked up from germline, CDR1 is SGHRS and CDR2 is YFSETQ. The CDR3 DNA reads as TGCGCCAGCCGGAGCCTACTTTCGGGCAGGGGGACTGAAGCTTTCTTT. It specifies CASRSLLSGRGTEAFF. Full variable domain (remainder filled in from reference TRBV5-1 and TRBJ1-1): KAGVTQTPRYLIKTRGQQVTLSCSPISGHRSVSWYQQTPGQGLQFLFEYFSETQRNKGNFPGRFSGRQFSNSRSEMNVSTLELGDSALYLCASRSLLSGRGTEAFFGQGTRLTVV.

The chain carries TRBV20-1 and TRBJ2-5, with TRBD2 matching over 7 bases. Losses at the gene ends were 5 bases for V and 0 bases for J; bases not matched to a gene: 12. The CDR3 runs 16 residues. Germline values: CDR1 DFQATT, CDR2 SNEGSKA (reference sequence). The CDR3 is CSAYSSGGGHQETQYF. The CDR3 DNA is TGCAGTGCTTATTCTAGTGGGGGGGGACACCAAGAGACCCAGTACTTC.

The rearrangement uses TRBV7-2 and TRBJ1-6, with a possible D match to TRBD1 (6 bases). CDR3 length: 22 residues. The V end was cut by 4 bases, the J end by 0 bases, with 28 bases between. In germline, CDR1 is SGHTA, CDR2 FQGNSA. DNA of the CDR3: TGTGCCAGCAGCTCAACCCCTCCCCCGGGACACGCAAGGAGCTCCTATAATTCACCCCTCCACTTT. Amino acids: CASSSTPPPGHARSSYNSPLHF. The full variable domain, completed using reference TRBV7-2 and TRBJ1-6, is GAGVSQSPSNKVTEKGKDVELRCDPISGHTALYWYRQSLGQGLEFLIYFQGNSAPDKSGLPSDRFSAERTGGSVSTLTIQRTQQEDSAVYLCASSSTPPPGHARSSYNSPLHFGNGTRLTVT.

This clonotype was detected a few times. This sequence joins TRBV7-9 and TRBJ1-1; D unclear. Germline CDR1 reads SEHNR; CDR2 reads FQNEAQ (reference sequence). The CDR3 spans 12 residues. The V end was cut by 5 bases, the J end by 8 bases, with 12 bases between. Written as DNA, the CDR3 is TGTGCCAGCAGCCAAACCCAACGAGAAGCTTTCTTT. This gives the protein CASSQTQREAFF.

J is TRBJ1-5 and V is TRBV6-5; TRBD1 is a possible D gene (5 bases). The CDR3 length is 15 residues. The germline gives CDR1 MNHEY, CDR2 SVGAGI. V lost 2 bases and J 7 bases, leaving 15 bases between the germline ends. CDR3 sequence reads: CASSYDVGGRQPQHF. The CDR3 nucleotides read TGTGCCAGCAGTTACGATGTGGGGGGAAGACAGCCCCAGCATTTT.

This chain uses TRBV9 with TRBJ1-6, with D unresolved. There are 16 residues in the CDR3. Trimming took off 2 bases at V and 0 bases at J, with 9 bases between the two ends. CDR1 is SGDLS and CDR2 is YYNGEE in the germline V gene. The CDR3 reads CASSVVTSSYNSPLHF. CDR3 coding DNA: TGTGCCAGCAGCGTGGTCACGAGCTCCTATAATTCACCCCTCCACTTT. The full variable domain, with the rest looked up from reference TRBV9 and TRBJ1-6, is DSGVTQTPKHLITATGQRVTLRCSPRSGDLSVYWYQQSLDQGLQFLIQYYNGEERAKGNILERFSAQQFPDLHSELNLSSLELGDSALYFCASSVVTSSYNSPLHFGNGTRLTVT.

By share, this clonotype ranks as large. The chain has TRBV10-1 and TRBJ2-7, with D possibly matching TRBD1 (5 bases). This CDR3 has 14 amino acids. Germline V gene data show CDR1 as WNHNN and CDR2 as SYGVQD (reference sequence). V was trimmed by 5 bases and J by 2 bases, leaving 13 bases between them. The CDR3 is CASSSGRAPYEQYF. DNA for the CDR3: TGCGCCAGCAGTTCGGGCAGGGCCCCCTACGAGCAGTACTTC.

The chain combines TRBV4-1 with TRBJ2-2; no clear D. CDR3 length equals 13 residues. V was cut by 6 bases and J by 5 bases, with 10 bases left in between. CDR1 is MGHRA and CDR2 is YSYEKL in the germline V gene. CDR3 bases: TGCGCCAGCAGTCTGGTGGGGACCGGGGAGCTGTTTTTT. Protein: CASSLVGTGELFF.

This clonotype showed up just a few times. The V call is TRBV7-9, the J call TRBJ1-3; D gene uncertain. CDR1 and CDR2 (germline): SEHNR, FQNEAQ (reference sequence). Trimming left V 0 bases short and J 4 bases short, with 10 bases between. CDR3 size: 15 residues. In DNA form, the CDR3 reads TGTGCCAGCAGCTTAGCCACGTCGGGAGGAAACACCATATATTTT. Protein: CASSLATSGGNTIYF.

Only a few counts were recorded for this clonotype. The chain couples TRBV6-2 or TRBV6-3 to TRBJ2-1; 14 bases are a match to TRBD2. V was clipped by 1 base and J by 3 bases; unmatched bases: 8. From germline, CDR1 is MNHEY and CDR2 SVGEGT. This CDR3 comprises 19 residues. The CDR3 spells CASSYYRPGLAGDYNEQFF. The CDR3 DNA follows: TGTGCCAGCAGTTACTACCGCCCGGGACTAGCGGGAGACTACAATGAGCAGTTCTTC.

This clonotype was recorded a few times. This chain uses TRBV5-1 with TRBJ1-1; tentatively, D is TRBD1 (6 bases). Germline V gives CDR1 SGHRS, CDR2 YFSETQ. Trimming stripped 7 bases from V and 1 base from J, with 11 bases between. This CDR3 comprises 13 residues. CDR3 amino acids: CASGVQGNTEAFF. The DNA of the CDR3 is TGCGCCAGCGGAGTACAGGGGAACACTGAAGCTTTCTTT. The variable domain in full, with the rest retrieved from reference TRBV5-1 and TRBJ1-1, is KAGVTQTPRYLIKTRGQQVTLSCSPISGHRSVSWYQQTPGQGLQFLFEYFSETQRNKGNFPGRFSGRQFSNSRSEMNVSTLELGDSALYLCASGVQGNTEAFFGQGTRLTVV.

This clonotype was counted a few times. The J gene is TRBJ2-4, the V gene TRBV20-1; D perhaps matches TRBD2 (7 bases). The V gene's germline CDR1 is DFQATT and CDR2 SNEGSKA (reference sequence). The ends were cut back, 4 bases at V and 8 bases at J, with 12 bases in the middle. The CDR3 length is 12 residues. The CDR3 coding sequence is TGCAGTGCTAAAACAGGGAGGGACATTCAGTACTTC. Amino acids: CSAKTGRDIQYF.

The chain recombines TRBV11-2 with TRBJ2-7, with D hard to call. The CDR3 runs to 12 residues. From germline, CDR1 is SGHAT and CDR2 FQNNGV. V lost 2 bases and J lost 2, with 4 bases in between. DNA for the CDR3: TGTGCCAGCAGCTTATGGGCCTACGAGCAGTACTTC. Protein: CASSLWAYEQYF.

V usage is TRBV5-4 and J usage is TRBJ2-3, with TRBD2 matching over 9 bases. V lost 1 base and J lost 3; bases outside the gene matches: 3. Germline-derived CDR1 and CDR2 are SGHNT and YYREEE (reference sequence). The CDR3 is 15 residues long. CDR3 residues: CASSLSGGRTDTQYF. DNA for the CDR3: TGTGCCAGCAGCTTGAGCGGGGGGAGGACAGATACGCAGTATTTT.

The V call is TRBV18, the J call TRBJ2-3; no reliable D call. Trimming shortened V by 2 bases and J by 5 bases, and 11 bases separated the two germline ends. CDR1 KGHSH and CDR2 LQKENI come from the germline V gene. There are 14 residues in the CDR3. This CDR3 is CASSPSRQGDTQYF. CDR3 DNA: TGTGCCAGCTCACCATCGCGTCAAGGAGATACGCAGTATTTT.

This clonotype turned up a few times. V usage is TRBV11-2 and J usage is TRBJ2-7, with D uncertain. Germline CDR1 is SGHAT and CDR2 is FQNNGV. CDR3 length: 16 residues. Trimming removed 2 bases at V and 0 bases at J, with 14 bases between. Written as DNA, the CDR3 is TGTGCCAGCAGCTTACGTCGGATGTTGAGCTCCTACGAGCAGTACTTC. Its translation: CASSLRRMLSSYEQYF.

The chain joins TRBV4-3 to TRBJ2-1; TRBD2 aligns across 8 bases. The CDR3 is 16 amino acids. CDR1 and CDR2 from the germline V gene are LGHNA and YSLEER. V lost 4 bases to trimming and J lost 4 bases; unmatched junction nucleotides: 9. CDR3: CASSPRERESYNEQFF. Written as DNA, the CDR3 is TGCGCCAGCAGCCCAAGAGAGCGGGAGAGTTACAATGAGCAGTTCTTC.

A few counts support this clonotype. The chain joins TRBV28 to TRBJ2-4, with D perhaps TRBD2 (5 bases). The CDR3 has 15 residues. Germline CDR1 and CDR2: MDHEN and SYDVKM. Deletions cut 7 bases from V and 1 base from J, with 14 bases between. The CDR3, as DNA: TGTGCCAGCATGGGTGATCCGGGGGCCAAAAACATTCAGTACTTC. It translates to CASMGDPGAKNIQYF.